This T cell receptor (beta chain) came from a study of blood T cells in healthy people across ages. This CDR3 is built from 15 residues. V gave up 7 bases and J gave up 4 bases, with 18 bases separating them. The germline V gene has CDR1 SGHTA and CDR2 FQGNSA. The second PCR ran roughly 7 to 12 cycles with a sample-barcoded 5' primer and J-beta primers. Via MiXCR, TCRdb re-called the 5' RACE reads, giving one row per CDR3 protein. The sample lists about 580,000 distinct CDR3 sequences, around half occurring once. The TCR sequence derives from a man older than 75 in good health. The gene calls are TRBV7-2 and TRBJ2-3, with D maybe TRBD2 (7 bases). The sample taken for sequencing was blood. The CDR3 region has the DNA TGTGCCAGCACCCGGGGAGGGGGGGGATCAGATACGCAGTATTTT. Its protein is CASTRGGGGSDTQYF.